This entry concerns a single T cell receptor beta chain. Antigen specificity is unknown. The record originates from a study of siplizumab effects on memory and regulatory T cells. TCR templates, approximately 100,000 per sample, were assayed. Generated by immunoSEQ multiplex PCR, the TCRdb table keeps only in-frame clones and is missing some. The profile covers about 56,000 clones, with around 98% appearing a single time and approximately 1% taken by the ten largest. V was clipped by 6 bases and J by 4 bases; unmatched bases: 5. Looked up from germline, CDR1 is SGHTA and CDR2 is FQGNSA. The CDR3 is 13 residues long. Study-wide results and caveats: Poor capture below about 10^-5 frequency left most alloreactive clones unmapped to unstimulated subsets. Siplizumab significantly brought down the alloreactive sequences that trace back to unstimulated CD4+ memory cells.

The chain joins TRBV7-2 to TRBJ2-7, with TRBD2 matching over 8 bases. Material: naive CD8+ T cells sorted from blood. The sequence was obtained from a human donor in good health. The CDR3 DNA follows: TGTGCCAGCAGGCAGGCGGGGGGTTACGAGCAGTACTTC. This codes for CASRQAGGYEQYF.